This entry lists 22 T cell receptor beta chains sequenced from one sample in a study of control samples from healthy donors and cancer patients. Libraries were prepared by immunoSEQ multiplex PCR; TCRdb keeps only in-frame clonotypes and omits some of them. The sample consists of 75,000 to 90,000 clones, around 86% of them appearing once. Sequenced input: blood. The receptors come from a man under 40 in good health.

To note about this clone: One end of the junction is discordant with germline, which a read error may explain. The CDR3 spells CANSSGLSRTGSFSNQPQHF. As DNA, the CDR3 is TGTGCCAACAGTTCCGGTCTTTCGAGGACGGGATCCTTTAGCAATCAGCCCCAGCATTTT. This chain joins TRBV27 and TRBJ1-5; no definite D call. This CDR3 spans 20 amino acids. The germline CDR1 and CDR2 sequences are MNHEY and SMNVEV (reference sequence).

This sequence joins TRBV6-5 and TRBJ1-2; 9 bases line up with TRBD1. V dropped 4 bases and J dropped 8; count of bases not matched to a gene: 5. The germline V gene has CDR1 MNHEY and CDR2 SVGAGI. The CDR3 has 13 residues. The CDR3 sequence is CASSSGTGWGYTF. The CDR3 DNA reads as TGTGCCAGCAGTTCCGGGACAGGGTGGGGCTACACCTTC.

This clone was found a few times. Its ends do not fully match the called genes, so a read error is possible. The chain couples TRBV15 to TRBJ2-7; 7 bases align to TRBD1. CDR1 and CDR2 (germline): LNHNV, YYDKDF (reference sequence). The CDR3 totals 15 residues. The CDR3 DNA reads as TGTGCCACCAGCAGAGATCTGACAGGGCTCTCCACTCCGAACTTC. It specifies CATSRDLTGLSTPNF.

V gene TRBV5-8 combines with J gene TRBJ1-2; 9 nucleotides match TRBD1. With 6 bases clipped from V and 7 bases from J, the junction kept 10 bases outside the gene matches. The CDR3 spans 14 residues. Germline CDR1 and CDR2: SGHTS and YDEGEE. The CDR3 DNA sequence: TGTGCCAGCACATACCCTGGGACAGGGTTTGGCTACACCTTC. Translation gives CASTYPGTGFGYTF.

The chain links TRBV11-3 to TRBJ1-4; the D is unclear. The germline CDR1 and CDR2 sequences are SGHNT and YENEEA. This CDR3 contains 18 residues. V lost 5 bases and J lost 0, with 19 bases in between. Written as DNA, the CDR3 is TGTGCCAGCAGCCCGGAACGGCGCCCCACGGCAACTAATGAAAAACTGTTTTTT. It codes for CASSPERRPTATNEKLFF.

This clone has more than one count but fewer than ten. This chain uses TRBV6-5 with TRBJ2-1; D is perhaps TRBD1 or TRBD2 (6 bases each). The V gene lost 6 bases and the J gene lost 4 bases, with 16 bases spanning the gap. The CDR3 contains 15 residues. In germline, CDR1 is MNHEY, CDR2 SVGAGI. The CDR3 here is CASRPGGRKYNEQFF. CDR3 DNA sequence: TGTGCCAGCAGACCCGGGGGCCGTAAGTACAATGAGCAGTTCTTC.

The rearrangement links TRBV27 to TRBJ1-6; D may be TRBD1 (5 bases). The germline gives CDR1 MNHEY, CDR2 SMNVEV (reference sequence). The CDR3 length is 14 residues. V was clipped by 6 bases and J by 8 bases, with 14 bases between them. The CDR3 is CASRPGVSHSPLHF. Written as DNA, the CDR3 is TGTGCCAGCAGACCGGGGGTAAGCCATTCACCCCTCCACTTT.

CDR3 in amino acids: CASSMGWDSHQPQHF. The CDR3 nucleotides read TGTGCCAGTAGTATGGGTTGGGACAGCCATCAGCCCCAGCATTTT. The chain carries TRBV19 and TRBJ1-5; 7 bases agree with TRBD1. Per germline, CDR1 LNHDA and CDR2 SQIVND (reference sequence). The length of the CDR3 is 15 residues. The junction had 7 bases not matched to a gene; V was cut back by 3 bases and J by 5 bases.

The CDR3 DNA sequence: TGTGCCAGCGTGTCGGGTAGGACCAGGGGCCACTACGAGCAGTACGTC. Its protein product is CASVSGRTRGHYEQYV. V gene TRBV2 combines with J gene TRBJ2-7; a possible D gene is TRBD1 (6 bases). The V end was cut by 8 bases, the J end by 3 bases, with 23 bases between. Germline V gene lookup returns CDR1 SNHLY and CDR2 FYNNEI. The CDR3 has 16 amino acids.

The CDR3 reads CASSLGPTSPDTQYF. CDR3 coding DNA: TGTGCCAGCAGCTTAGGTCCGACATCCCCAGATACGCAGTATTTT. The chain uses TRBV7-2 and TRBJ2-3, with D hard to call. V lost 1 base to trimming and J lost 4 bases, with 12 bases between them. The CDR3 is made up of 15 amino acids. Germline CDR1 SGHTA, CDR2 FQGNSA. Full variable domain (outside the CDR3, taken from reference TRBV7-2 and TRBJ2-3): GAGVSQSPSNKVTEKGKDVELRCDPISGHTALYWYRQSLGQGLEFLIYFQGNSAPDKSGLPSDRFSAERTGGSVSTLTIQRTQQEDSAVYLCASSLGPTSPDTQYFGPGTRLTVL.

The chain carries TRBV18 and TRBJ1-2; possibly TRBD1 for D (6 bases). Germline CDR1 and CDR2: KGHSH and LQKENI. Trimming stripped 3 bases from V and 2 bases from J, with 16 bases between. This CDR3 is built from 16 residues. The DNA for the CDR3 is TGTGCCAGCTCACCTCAACCCGGGGACACGAACTATGGCTACACCTTC. Its protein is CASSPQPGDTNYGYTF.

This clone has just one count. This chain links TRBV30 with TRBJ2-7; D unresolved. Germline assignment: CDR1 GTSNPN and CDR2 SVGIG (reference sequence). The CDR3 has 17 residues. V gave up 5 bases and J gave up 0 bases, with 23 bases separating them. The CDR3 loop reads CAWEGLHTGPSSYEQYF. CDR3 in DNA: TGTGCCTGGGAAGGCTTGCACACGGGTCCGAGCTCCTACGAGCAGTACTTC.

This clone showed up just a few times. The rearrangement uses TRBV7-9 and TRBJ1-4, with 8 bases identical to TRBD1. In germline, CDR1 is SEHNR, CDR2 FQNEAQ (reference sequence). This CDR3 is 15 amino acids long. Trimming at V came to 5 bases and at J to 8 bases, leaving 10 bases not matched to a gene. The CDR3 sequence is CASSPGQGYREKLFF. In DNA form, the CDR3 reads TGTGCCAGCAGCCCCGGACAGGGATATAGAGAAAAACTGTTTTTT. Using reference TRBV7-9 and TRBJ1-4 for the parts outside the CDR3, the full variable domain is DTGVSQNPRHKITKRGQNVTFRCDPISEHNRLYWYRQTLGQGPEFLTYFQNEAQLEKSRLLSDRFSAERPKGSFSTLEIQRTEQGDSAMYLCASSPGQGYREKLFFGSGTQLSVL.

This chain connects TRBV27 to TRBJ2-7, with TRBD1 matching over 8 bases. The CDR3 is 14 residues long. In germline, CDR1 is MNHEY, CDR2 SMNVEV (reference sequence). V shed 5 bases and J 2 bases; nucleotides not matched to a gene: 5. For the CDR3, the DNA is TGTGCCAGCAGTAAAACAGGGGGGACCTACGAGCAGTACTTC. Translated, it gives CASSKTGGTYEQYF.

By its share, this clone is large. CDR3 loop: CATSPLAGVDTQYF. The CDR3 DNA reads as TGTGCCACCAGTCCCCTAGCGGGGGTAGATACGCAGTATTTT. The chain employs TRBV24-1 and TRBJ2-3; TRBD2 matches 10 bases. The germline CDR1 and CDR2 sequences are KGHDR and SFDVKD. The CDR3 has 14 residues. V lost 6 bases and J lost 5; bases outside the gene matches: 4.

The V and J genes are TRBV7-3 and TRBJ2-1; the D call may be TRBD1 or TRBD2 (6 bases each). Germline values: CDR1 SGHTA, CDR2 FQGTGA. Trimming took off 3 bases at V and 5 bases at J, with 17 bases between the two ends. CDR3 length: 16 residues. The CDR3 sequence is CASSLGVGGADNEQFF. The CDR3 bases are TGTGCCAGCAGCTTGGGGGTCGGGGGCGCCGACAATGAGCAGTTCTTC.

The chain recombines TRBV7-9 with TRBJ2-6; 9 nucleotides align to TRBD1. J gave up 0 bases and V 3 bases, and 3 bases lay outside the gene matches. Germline assignment: CDR1 SEHNR and CDR2 FQNEAQ (reference sequence). CDR3 size: 17 residues. The CDR3 here is CASSLGQGASGANVLTF. CDR3 DNA: TGTGCCAGCAGCTTGGGACAGGGAGCCTCTGGGGCCAACGTCCTGACTTTC.

The genes are TRBV29-1 and TRBJ2-2; a possible D gene is TRBD1 (5 bases). V was pared by 6 bases and J by 0 bases, with 8 bases between. Germline V gene lookup returns CDR1 SQVTM and CDR2 ANQGSEA. The CDR3 length is 13 residues. CDR3 amino acids: CSVDRANTGELFF. For the CDR3, the DNA is TGCAGCGTCGACAGAGCGAACACCGGGGAGCTGTTTTTT.

This clone was observed once. This sequence joins TRBV10-3 and TRBJ2-1, with 10 bases lining up with TRBD2. CDR1 is ENHRY, CDR2 SYGVKD, per germline. Trimming removed 4 bases from V and 8 bases from J; junction bases left unmatched: 23. There are 20 residues in the CDR3. The DNA for the CDR3 is TGTGCCATCAGTGGGATCGGGACAATGGTAGGAGCGGGGGGGCAGGATGAGCAGTTCTTC. Translating it yields CAISGIGTMVGAGGQDEQFF.

The chain uses TRBV28 and TRBJ2-7; D gene uncertain. Trimming left V 6 bases short and J 3 bases short, with 6 bases between. The CDR3 consists of 11 residues. Germline CDR1 and CDR2: MDHEN and SYDVKM. The CDR3 sequence: CASRRNYEQYF. In DNA, the CDR3 is TGTGCCAGCAGAAGGAACTACGAGCAGTACTTC. The whole variable domain, remainder taken from reference TRBV28 and TRBJ2-7, is DVKVTQSSRYLVKRTGEKVFLECVQDMDHENMFWYRQDPGLGLRLIYFSYDVKMKEKGDIPEGYSVSREKKERFSLILESASTNQTSMYLCASRRNYEQYFGPGTRLTVT.

The V call is TRBV12-3 or TRBV12-4, the J call TRBJ2-1; the D is unclear. Trimming took 6 bases from V and 4 from J, leaving 10 bases between them. This CDR3 has 13 amino acids. The CDR3 loop is CASSLTAYNEQFF. The DNA for the CDR3 is TGTGCCAGCAGCCTCACCGCATACAATGAGCAGTTCTTC.

V usage is TRBV7-2 and J usage is TRBJ2-7; 12 bases fit TRBD2. From germline, CDR1 is SGHTA and CDR2 FQGNSA. Trimming cost V 3 bases and J 5 bases; bases outside gene matches: 5. The CDR3 length is 15 residues. For the CDR3, the DNA is TGTGCCAGCAGCTTGACTAGCGGGAGTGCCAACGAGCAGTACTTC. Translated: CASSLTSGSANEQYF.